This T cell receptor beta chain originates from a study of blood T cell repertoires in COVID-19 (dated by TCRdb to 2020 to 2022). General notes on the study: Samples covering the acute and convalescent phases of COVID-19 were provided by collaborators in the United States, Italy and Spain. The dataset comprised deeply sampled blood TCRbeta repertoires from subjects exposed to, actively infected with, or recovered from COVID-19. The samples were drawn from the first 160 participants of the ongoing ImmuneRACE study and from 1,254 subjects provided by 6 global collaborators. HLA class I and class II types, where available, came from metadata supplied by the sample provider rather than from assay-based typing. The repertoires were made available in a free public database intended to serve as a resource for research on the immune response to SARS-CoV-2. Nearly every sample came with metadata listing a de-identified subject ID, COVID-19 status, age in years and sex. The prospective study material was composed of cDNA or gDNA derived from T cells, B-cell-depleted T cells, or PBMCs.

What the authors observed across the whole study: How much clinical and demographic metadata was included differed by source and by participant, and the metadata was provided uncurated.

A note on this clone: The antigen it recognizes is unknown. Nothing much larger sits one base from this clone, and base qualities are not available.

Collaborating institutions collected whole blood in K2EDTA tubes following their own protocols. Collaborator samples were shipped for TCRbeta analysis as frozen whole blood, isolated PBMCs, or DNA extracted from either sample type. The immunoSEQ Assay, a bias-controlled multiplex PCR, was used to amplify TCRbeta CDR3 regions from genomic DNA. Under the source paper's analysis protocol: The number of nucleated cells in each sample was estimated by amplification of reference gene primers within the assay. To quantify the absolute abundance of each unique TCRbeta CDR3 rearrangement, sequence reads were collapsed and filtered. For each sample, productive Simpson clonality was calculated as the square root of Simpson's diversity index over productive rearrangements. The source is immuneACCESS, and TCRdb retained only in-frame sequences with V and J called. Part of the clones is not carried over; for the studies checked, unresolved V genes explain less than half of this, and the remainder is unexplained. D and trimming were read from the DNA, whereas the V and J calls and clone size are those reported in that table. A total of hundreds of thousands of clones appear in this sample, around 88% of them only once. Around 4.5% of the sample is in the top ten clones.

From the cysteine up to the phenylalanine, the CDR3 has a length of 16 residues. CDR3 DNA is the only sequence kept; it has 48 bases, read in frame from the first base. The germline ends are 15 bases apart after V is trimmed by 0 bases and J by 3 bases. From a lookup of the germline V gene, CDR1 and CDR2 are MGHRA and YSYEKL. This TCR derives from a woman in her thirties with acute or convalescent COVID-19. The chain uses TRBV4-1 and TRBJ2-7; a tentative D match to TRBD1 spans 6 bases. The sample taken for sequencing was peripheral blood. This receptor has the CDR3 CASSQDFAGAIYEQYF. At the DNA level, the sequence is TGCGCCAGCAGCCAAGATTTTGCAGGGGCGATCTACGAGCAGTACTTC.